The clone carrying this T cell receptor (beta chain) was counted ten times or more. Antigen: not known. The data stem from a study of T-cell reconstitution after alpha-beta-depleted transplantation in children. Unique molecular identifiers were used to barcode this TCRbeta library. TCRdb passed the PCR reads through MiXCR, listing each CDR3 protein once. This sample has around 270,000 distinct CDR3 sequences, with 9.5% to 13% found just once. Findings and caveats of the study: T-cell numbers and diversity one year post-transplant derived largely from freshly generated T cells. About two months after transplant, alpha-beta T cells reportedly came from several hundred expanded graft clones.

CDR3 length: 14 amino acids. V lost 7 bases, J lost 4 bases, and 5 bases stayed unmatched. The chain links TRBV12-3 or TRBV12-4 to TRBJ2-2, with TRBD1 matching 8 bases. The TCR comes from a boy in the first two years of life with acute myeloid leukemia, due to receive a stem cell transplant. Specimen: PBMCs, collected before TCRalphabeta/CD19-depleted stem cell transplant. CDR3 DNA: TGTGCCAGCAAGCTACAGGGGGTCACCGGGGAGCTGTTTTTT. Translation: CASKLQGVTGELFF.